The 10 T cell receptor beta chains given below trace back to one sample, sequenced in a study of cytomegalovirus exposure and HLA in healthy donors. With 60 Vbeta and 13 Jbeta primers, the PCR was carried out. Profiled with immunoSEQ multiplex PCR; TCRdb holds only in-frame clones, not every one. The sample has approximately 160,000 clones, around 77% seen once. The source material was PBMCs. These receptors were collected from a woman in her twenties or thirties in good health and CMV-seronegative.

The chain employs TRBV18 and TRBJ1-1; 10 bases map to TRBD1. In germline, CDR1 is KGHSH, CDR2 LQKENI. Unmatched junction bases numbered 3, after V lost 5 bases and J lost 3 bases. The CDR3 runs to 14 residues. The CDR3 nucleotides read TGTGCCAGCTCAAGGACAGGGGGGGACACTGAAGCTTTCTTT. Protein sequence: CASSRTGGDTEAFF.

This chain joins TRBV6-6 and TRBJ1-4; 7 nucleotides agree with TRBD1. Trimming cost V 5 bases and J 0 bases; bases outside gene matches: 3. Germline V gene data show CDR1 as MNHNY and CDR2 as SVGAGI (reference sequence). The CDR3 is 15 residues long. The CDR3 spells CASSVGTATNEKLFF. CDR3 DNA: TGTGCCAGCAGTGTCGGGACAGCAACTAATGAAAAACTGTTTTTT.

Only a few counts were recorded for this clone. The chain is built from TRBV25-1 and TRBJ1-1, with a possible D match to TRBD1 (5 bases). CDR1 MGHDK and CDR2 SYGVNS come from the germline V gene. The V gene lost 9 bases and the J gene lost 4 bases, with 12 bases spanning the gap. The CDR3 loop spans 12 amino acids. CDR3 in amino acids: CASYDGGTEAFF. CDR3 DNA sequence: TGTGCCAGTTACGACGGGGGCACTGAAGCTTTCTTT.

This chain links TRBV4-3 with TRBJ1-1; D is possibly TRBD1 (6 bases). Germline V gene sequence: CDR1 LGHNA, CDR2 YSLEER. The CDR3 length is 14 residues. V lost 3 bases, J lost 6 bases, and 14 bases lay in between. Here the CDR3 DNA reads TGCGCCAGCAGCCAGGGGGCGGATAGGTCTGAAGCTTTCTTT. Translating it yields CASSQGADRSEAFF.

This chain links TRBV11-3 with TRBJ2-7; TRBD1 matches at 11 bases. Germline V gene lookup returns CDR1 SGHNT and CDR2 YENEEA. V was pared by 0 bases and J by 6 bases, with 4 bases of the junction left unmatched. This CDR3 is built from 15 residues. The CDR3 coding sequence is TGTGCCAGCAGCTTAGATGGGACAGGGGGATCCGAGCAGTACTTC. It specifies CASSLDGTGGSEQYF.

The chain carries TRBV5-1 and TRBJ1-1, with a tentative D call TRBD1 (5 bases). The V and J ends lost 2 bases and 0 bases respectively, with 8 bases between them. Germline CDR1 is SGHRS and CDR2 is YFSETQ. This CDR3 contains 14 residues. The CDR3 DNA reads TGCGCCAGCAGCTTATCAGGGATGAACACTGAAGCTTTCTTT. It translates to CASSLSGMNTEAFF.

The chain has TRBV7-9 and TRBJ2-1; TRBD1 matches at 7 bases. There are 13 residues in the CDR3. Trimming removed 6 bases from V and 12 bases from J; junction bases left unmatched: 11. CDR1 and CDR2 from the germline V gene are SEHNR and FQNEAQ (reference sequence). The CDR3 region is CASSSWDSNGQFF. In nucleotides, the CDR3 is TGTGCCAGCAGTTCTTGGGACAGTAACGGGCAGTTCTTC.

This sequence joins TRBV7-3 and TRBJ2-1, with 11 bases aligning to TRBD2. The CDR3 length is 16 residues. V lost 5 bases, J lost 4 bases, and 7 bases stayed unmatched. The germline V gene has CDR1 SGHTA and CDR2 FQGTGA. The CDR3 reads CASSPTGTSGYNEQFF. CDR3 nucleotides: TGTGCCAGCAGCCCTACCGGGACTAGCGGATACAATGAGCAGTTCTTC.

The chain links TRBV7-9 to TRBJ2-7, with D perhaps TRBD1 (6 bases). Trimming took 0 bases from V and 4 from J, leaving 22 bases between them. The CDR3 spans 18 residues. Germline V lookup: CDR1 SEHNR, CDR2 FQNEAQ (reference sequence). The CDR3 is CASSLALITGRVTYEQYF. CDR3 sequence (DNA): TGTGCCAGCAGCTTAGCGCTTATTACAGGGCGCGTCACATACGAGCAGTACTTC.

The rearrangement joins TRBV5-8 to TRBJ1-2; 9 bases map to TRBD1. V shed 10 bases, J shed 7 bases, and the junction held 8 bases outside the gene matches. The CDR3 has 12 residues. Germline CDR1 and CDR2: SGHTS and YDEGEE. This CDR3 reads CAGLGTGFGYTF. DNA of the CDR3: TGTGCCGGGCTGGGGACAGGGTTTGGCTACACCTTC.